Detailed here is one TCR beta chain. The antigen is unknown. In the CD4+ fraction, cells were divided into CD45RA+ naive and CD45RA-negative memory subsets. The sample belongs to a study of shared clonotypes between healthy human individuals. Whole-study results and caveats: Incompleteness in sorted-subset sequencing, despite large depth, was shown by rarefaction.

Authors' processing steps: Filtering differed for immunoSEQ, which gave only junction sequences without quality scores. TCRdb keeps only in-frame clones here, not all; method: immunoSEQ multiplex PCR. V, J and clone size are those of that table, while D and trimming were read from the DNA. The sample shows fewer than 1.6 million clones, 97% to 99% of them seen only once. V was cut by 5 bases and J by 3 bases, with 17 bases left in between. This CDR3 is built from 15 residues. The germline gives CDR1 SGHAT, CDR2 FQNNGV. This TCR was recovered from a man aged 25 to 45 in good health. The rearrangement uses TRBV11-2 and TRBJ2-7; D is possibly TRBD1 (5 bases). The sequenced sample consisted of naive CD4+ T cells sorted from blood. As to subset: CD45RA+ positively selected. In DNA form, the CDR3 reads TGTGCCAGCAGCACAACAATCAGGGATTACTACGAGCAGTACTTC. Protein sequence: CASSTTIRDYYEQYF.